One sample yielded the 32 T cell receptor beta chains listed below, sequenced in a study of blood T cell repertoires in COVID-19. Clones were read by immunoSEQ multiplex PCR, and TCRdb kept only the in-frame ones, dropping some. The table has fewer than 90,000 clones, 90% to 95% seen once. The sequenced sample was peripheral blood. The receptors here all came from a human donor with active COVID-19. The donor label of this sample is uncertain.

This clone was observed once. V gene TRBV6-5 combines with J gene TRBJ1-5; D unclear. CDR1 and CDR2 from the germline V gene are MNHEY and SVGAGI. The CDR3 runs 12 residues. Trimming left V 4 bases short and J 4 bases short, with 5 bases between. The CDR3 DNA sequence: TGTGCCAGCAGTTCCAGGAATCAGCCCCAGCATTTT. The encoded protein is CASSSRNQPQHF.

This clone was observed a single time. The V gene is TRBV19, the J gene TRBJ2-7; D is ambiguous. V was pared by 5 bases and J by 6 bases, with 11 bases between. The CDR3 spans 12 residues. In germline, CDR1 is LNHDA, CDR2 SQIVND (reference sequence). CDR3 region: CASSPEGGEQYF. The CDR3 nucleotides are TGTGCCAGTAGTCCCGAAGGCGGCGAGCAGTACTTC. The complete variable domain, with remaining parts taken from reference TRBV19 and TRBJ2-7, reads DGGITQSPKYLFRKEGQNVTLSCEQNLNHDAMYWYRQDPGQGLRLIYYSQIVNDFQKGDIAEGYSVSREKKESFPLTVTSAQKNPTAFYLCASSPEGGEQYFGPGTRLTVT.

V gene TRBV11-2 combines with J gene TRBJ1-4; D may be TRBD1 (6 bases). V lost 1 base and J 7 bases, leaving 7 bases between the germline ends. The CDR3 covers 13 residues. The germline V gene encodes CDR1 SGHAT and CDR2 FQNNGV. The DNA for the CDR3 is TGTGCCAGCAGCTTAGGACAGGCTGAAAAACTGTTTTTT. Its protein product is CASSLGQAEKLFF.

This sequence joins TRBV3-1 (or the pseudogene TRBV3-2) and TRBJ2-6; 7 nucleotides agree with TRBD2. Germline loops: CDR1 LGHDT, CDR2 YNNKEL (reference sequence). This CDR3 is built from 18 residues. J lost 1 base, V lost 3 bases, and 9 bases had no gene match. CDR3 in amino acids: CASSHLGRGGSGANVLTF. CDR3 nucleotide sequence: TGTGCCAGCAGCCACCTTGGGAGGGGAGGTTCTGGGGCCAACGTCCTGACTTTC.

The gene calls are TRBV4-1 and TRBJ2-1; no clear D. The CDR3 is 13 amino acids. V gave up 1 base and J gave up 6 bases, with 7 bases separating them. The germline V gene has CDR1 MGHRA and CDR2 YSYEKL. The CDR3 spells CASSQAAANEQFF. As DNA, the CDR3 is TGCGCCAGCAGCCAAGCGGCGGCCAATGAGCAGTTCTTC.

V and J are TRBV4-1 and TRBJ2-1; possible D gene TRBD2, 7 bases. V shed 4 bases and J shed 3 bases, with 16 bases lying between them. This CDR3 has 16 residues. CDR1 MGHRA and CDR2 YSYEKL come from the germline V gene. The CDR3 loop is CASSPFGGAVYNEQFF. DNA of the CDR3: TGCGCCAGCAGCCCTTTTGGGGGGGCCGTCTACAATGAGCAGTTCTTC.

V is TRBV10-3 and J is TRBJ2-1; 7 bases agree with TRBD2. Losses at the gene ends were 10 bases for V and 7 bases for J; bases not matched to a gene: 13. The CDR3 consists of 14 residues. Germline V gives CDR1 ENHRY, CDR2 SYGVKD. The CDR3 bases are TGTGCCAGCCATCGGGGGGAGCGTCAGAATGAGCAGTTCTTC. It is translated as CASHRGERQNEQFF.

CDR3 in amino acids: CAISESPVLGGNTEAFF. The CDR3 DNA reads TGTGCCATCAGTGAGTCGCCAGTACTAGGAGGGAACACTGAAGCTTTCTTT. The genes are TRBV10-3 and TRBJ1-1, with D unclear. The CDR3 length is 17 residues. CDR1 ENHRY and CDR2 SYGVKD come from the germline V gene. The V end lost 0 bases, the J end lost 1 base, and 15 bases lay between the germline ends.

This chain connects TRBV5-1 to TRBJ2-7; D is possibly TRBD2 (7 bases). The length of the CDR3 is 17 residues. Germline V CDR1 and CDR2: SGHRS, YFSETQ. V shed 0 bases and J shed 0 bases, with 16 bases lying between them. Here the CDR3 reads CASSLGMGGLGSYEQYF. The CDR3, as DNA: TGCGCCAGCAGCTTGGGTATGGGGGGGCTCGGCTCCTACGAGCAGTACTTC.

The chain employs TRBV6-5 and TRBJ1-4; the D gene is possibly TRBD1 (6 bases). V was shortened by 2 bases and J by 5 bases, with 12 bases between the two germline ends. The CDR3 spans 15 residues. The germline CDR1 and CDR2 sequences are MNHEY and SVGAGI. This CDR3 is CASSYVRGQNEKLFF. The DNA for the CDR3 is TGTGCCAGCAGTTACGTCAGGGGCCAAAATGAAAAACTGTTTTTT.

This sequence joins TRBV7-8 and TRBJ2-7, with 10 nucleotides matching TRBD1. Trimming cost V 4 bases and J 7 bases; bases outside gene matches: 7. The CDR3 extends over 14 amino acids. Germline CDR1 SGHVS, CDR2 FQNEAQ. CDR3 in DNA: TGTGCCAGCAGCTACAGGACAGGGGGGAGGGAGCAGTACTTC. Translation gives CASSYRTGGREQYF. The variable domain in full, with the rest retrieved from reference TRBV7-8 and TRBJ2-7, is GAGVSQSPRYKVAKRGQDVALRCDPISGHVSLFWYQQALGQGPEFLTYFQNEAQLDKSGLPSDRFFAERPEGSVSTLKIQRTQQEDSAVYLCASSYRTGGREQYFGPGTRLTVT.

The chain employs TRBV7-2 and TRBJ2-3; D is unresolved. Germline loops: CDR1 SGHTA, CDR2 FQGNSA. This CDR3 is 14 amino acids long. V was cut by 5 bases and J by 2 bases, with 11 bases left in between. CDR3 region: CASSHDTNTDTQYF. The CDR3 DNA reads TGTGCCAGCAGCCATGATACAAACACAGATACGCAGTATTTT.

This sequence joins TRBV5-6 and TRBJ2-5; 16 bases line up with TRBD2. The CDR3 covers 15 residues. Germline V lookup: CDR1 SGHDT, CDR2 YYEEEE. V shed 4 bases and J 13 bases; nucleotides not matched to a gene: 10. The CDR3: CASSLDGTSGRALYF. CDR3 coding DNA: TGTGCCAGCAGCCTTGATGGGACTAGCGGGAGGGCCTTGTACTTC. Variable domain in full (rest from reference TRBV5-6 and TRBJ2-5): DAGVTQSPTHLIKTRGQQVTLRCSPKSGHDTVSWYQQALGQGPQFIFQYYEEEERQRGNFPDRFSGHQFPNYSSELNVNALLLGDSALYLCASSLDGTSGRALYFGPGTRLLVL.

The V gene is TRBV2, the J gene TRBJ2-7; D remains ambiguous. Per germline, CDR1 SNHLY and CDR2 FYNNEI. Trimming stripped 3 bases from V and 4 bases from J, with 7 bases between. The CDR3 sequence is 12 residues long. For the CDR3, the DNA is TGTGCCAGCAGTGACGCCGGGTACGAGCAGTACTTC. Translating gives CASSDAGYEQYF.

The gene calls are TRBV7-9 and TRBJ2-1, with TRBD1 as a possible D gene (6 bases). The CDR3 has 17 residues. Trimming left V 2 bases short and J 2 bases short, with 16 bases between. Looked up from germline, CDR1 is SEHNR and CDR2 is FQNEAQ (reference sequence). CDR3 nucleotides: TGTGCCAGCAGCTTACTTATGGGGGCAGGCGCCTACAATGAGCAGTTCTTC. It yields the protein CASSLLMGAGAYNEQFF.

V is TRBV11-2 and J is TRBJ2-3, with D possibly being TRBD2 (5 bases). The ends were cut back, 6 bases at V and 1 base at J, with 17 bases in the middle. From germline, CDR1 is SGHAT and CDR2 FQNNGV. This CDR3 is built from 16 residues. CDR3: CASRSIRGGGTDTQYF. Here the CDR3 DNA reads TGTGCCAGCAGATCGATTCGGGGTGGAGGCACAGATACGCAGTATTTT. The whole variable domain, remainder taken from reference TRBV11-2 and TRBJ2-3, is EAGVAQSPRYKIIEKRQSVAFWCNPISGHATLYWYQQILGQGPKLLIQFQNNGVVDDSQLPKDRFSAERLKGVDSTLKIQPAKLEDSAVYLCASRSIRGGGTDTQYFGPGTRLTVL.

The rearrangement joins TRBV9 to TRBJ2-5; TRBD2 matches 7 bases. The CDR3 sequence is 15 residues long. V trimming: 4 bases; J trimming: 7 bases; junction bases outside the gene matches: 13. The germline CDR1 and CDR2 sequences are SGDLS and YYNGEE. The CDR3 nucleotides are TGTGCCAGCAGCTCTGAGGCTAGCGGCCCGGGGACCCAGTACTTC. Protein product: CASSSEASGPGTQYF.

The chain joins TRBV6-1 to TRBJ2-3; D uncertain. V lost 2 bases and J 0 bases, leaving 6 bases between the germline ends. The CDR3 spans 14 residues. CDR1 and CDR2 from the germline V gene are MNHNS and SASEGT. CDR3 region: CASSETGSTDTQYF. DNA of the CDR3: TGTGCCAGCAGTGAAACCGGTAGCACAGATACGCAGTATTTT.

CDR3 sequence reads: CASSPLVVGQGTEAFF. The CDR3 region has the DNA TGTGCCAGCTCACCATTGGTCGTCGGCCAGGGCACTGAAGCTTTCTTT. This chain links TRBV18 with TRBJ1-1, with D possibly TRBD1 on 5 matching bases. This CDR3 contains 16 residues. The germline CDR1 and CDR2 sequences are KGHSH and LQKENI. The V end lost 2 bases, the J end lost 4 bases, and 17 bases lay between the germline ends.

This chain joins TRBV29-1 and TRBJ1-2; no firm D call. V was clipped by 4 bases and J by 7 bases, with 16 bases between them. Per germline, CDR1 SQVTM and CDR2 ANQGSEA. CDR3 length equals 13 residues. The chain's CDR3 is CSVGVGSRSGYTF. CDR3 nucleotides: TGCAGCGTTGGGGTGGGCTCTCGATCTGGCTACACCTTC.

The chain carries TRBV7-6 and TRBJ2-5, with 15 nucleotides matching TRBD2. Germline lookup yields CDR1 SGHVS and CDR2 FNYEAQ. Trimming took 5 bases from V and 5 from J; bases not matched to a gene: 21. The CDR3 totals 21 residues. The CDR3 here is CASSRPKGHQGLAGGGETQYF. CDR3 DNA sequence: TGTGCCAGCAGCCGGCCCAAGGGACATCAGGGACTAGCGGGAGGAGGGGAGACCCAGTACTTC.

The CDR3 DNA reads as TGCGCCAGCAGCCCCTCTCCCCAGGTCACAGATACGCAGTATTTT. Residues: CASSPSPQVTDTQYF. The V and J genes are TRBV4-1 and TRBJ2-3; D remains ambiguous. The CDR3 runs to 15 residues. Per the germline V gene, CDR1 is MGHRA and CDR2 is YSYEKL. V lost 4 bases and J lost 2, with 13 bases in between.

The genes are TRBV28 and TRBJ2-7; 8 bases are shared with TRBD2. The junction had 3 bases not matched to a gene; V was cut back by 6 bases and J by 2 bases. This CDR3 comprises 13 residues. The V gene's germline CDR1 is MDHEN and CDR2 SYDVKM. CDR3: CASRLSGAYEQYF. CDR3 DNA sequence: TGTGCCAGCAGACTTAGCGGGGCCTACGAGCAGTACTTC.

The chain is built from TRBV5-6 and TRBJ2-5, with D possibly matching TRBD2 (7 bases). The CDR3 spans 16 residues. Looked up from germline, CDR1 is SGHDT and CDR2 is YYEEEE. Trimming stripped 4 bases from V and 4 bases from J, with 20 bases between. The CDR3 spells CASSPNAGAVLETQYF. The CDR3 nucleotides are TGTGCCAGCAGCCCCAACGCGGGGGCGGTATTAGAGACCCAGTACTTC.

The chain couples TRBV15 to TRBJ2-1; 9 bases fit TRBD1. Germline-derived CDR1 and CDR2 are LNHNV and YYDKDF (reference sequence). V shed 9 bases, J shed 0 bases, and the junction held 6 bases outside the gene matches. CDR3 length equals 15 residues. The CDR3 here is CATRKDRGSYNEQFF. The CDR3 nucleotides are TGTGCCACTCGGAAGGACAGGGGCTCCTACAATGAGCAGTTCTTC.

The chain combines TRBV29-1 with TRBJ1-2, with 8 bases matching TRBD1. This CDR3 has 13 residues. Germline CDR1 is SQVTM and CDR2 is ANQGSEA. Trimming at V came to 7 bases and at J to 3 bases, leaving 7 bases not matched to a gene. CDR3 sequence (DNA): TGCAGCGCTAAGGGGGGACAGGACTATGGCTACACCTTC. This sequence encodes CSAKGGQDYGYTF. The full variable domain, completed using reference TRBV29-1 and TRBJ1-2, is SAVISQKPSRDICQRGTSLTIQCQVDSQVTMMFWYRQQPGQSLTLIATANQGSEATYESGFVIDKFPISRPNLTFSTLTVSNMSPEDSSIYLCSAKGGQDYGYTFGSGTRLTVV.

The CDR3 coding sequence is TGTGCCAGTAGTGTGGGACTGACCTACGAGCAGTACTTC. Encoded protein: CASSVGLTYEQYF. V usage is TRBV19 and J usage is TRBJ2-7; D might be TRBD2 (6 bases). This CDR3 is built from 13 residues. V was shortened by 5 bases and J by 2 bases, with 10 bases between the two germline ends. Germline V gene lookup returns CDR1 LNHDA and CDR2 SQIVND (reference sequence).

The genes are TRBV29-1 and TRBJ2-7; D may be TRBD1 (5 bases). The V gene's germline CDR1 is SQVTM and CDR2 ANQGSEA. Trimming cost V 4 bases and J 4 bases, with 17 bases left between them. There are 14 residues in the CDR3. CDR3 region: CSVGSGLMGYEQYF. The CDR3 DNA is TGCAGCGTTGGCTCAGGGCTTATGGGGTACGAGCAGTACTTC.

This chain uses TRBV2 with TRBJ1-5, with 10 bases aligning to TRBD1. CDR1 is SNHLY and CDR2 is FYNNEI in the germline V gene. Trimming removed 3 bases from V and 7 bases from J; junction bases left unmatched: 3. The CDR3 totals 14 residues. CDR3 nucleotides: TGTGCCAGCAGTGATCGGACAGGGGGGCAGCCCCAGCATTTT. Its translation is CASSDRTGGQPQHF.

The chain is built from TRBV28 and TRBJ2-5; maybe TRBD1 (5 bases). Trimming shortened V by 6 bases and J by 5 bases, and 13 bases separated the two germline ends. The CDR3 consists of 13 residues. Germline V CDR1 and CDR2: MDHEN, SYDVKM. The CDR3, as DNA: TGTGCCAGCAGGTCGTCAGGGCGGGAGACCCAGTACTTC. Protein: CASRSSGRETQYF.

The DNA of the CDR3 is TGTGCCAGTAGTATAGCAGACAATTACGAGCAGTACTTC. Protein sequence: CASSIADNYEQYF. This chain joins TRBV19 and TRBJ2-7; no clear D gene. In germline, CDR1 is LNHDA, CDR2 SQIVND (reference sequence). Trimming stripped 1 base from V and 4 bases from J, with 8 bases between. The CDR3 spans 13 residues.

V usage is TRBV10-3 and J usage is TRBJ1-1; tentatively, D is TRBD1 (6 bases). CDR1 is ENHRY, CDR2 SYGVKD, per germline. Trimming took off 0 bases at V and 4 bases at J, with 6 bases between the two ends. The CDR3 sequence is 13 residues long. CDR3 protein: CAISESDSTEAFF. The CDR3 bases are TGTGCCATCAGTGAGTCGGACAGCACTGAAGCTTTCTTT.